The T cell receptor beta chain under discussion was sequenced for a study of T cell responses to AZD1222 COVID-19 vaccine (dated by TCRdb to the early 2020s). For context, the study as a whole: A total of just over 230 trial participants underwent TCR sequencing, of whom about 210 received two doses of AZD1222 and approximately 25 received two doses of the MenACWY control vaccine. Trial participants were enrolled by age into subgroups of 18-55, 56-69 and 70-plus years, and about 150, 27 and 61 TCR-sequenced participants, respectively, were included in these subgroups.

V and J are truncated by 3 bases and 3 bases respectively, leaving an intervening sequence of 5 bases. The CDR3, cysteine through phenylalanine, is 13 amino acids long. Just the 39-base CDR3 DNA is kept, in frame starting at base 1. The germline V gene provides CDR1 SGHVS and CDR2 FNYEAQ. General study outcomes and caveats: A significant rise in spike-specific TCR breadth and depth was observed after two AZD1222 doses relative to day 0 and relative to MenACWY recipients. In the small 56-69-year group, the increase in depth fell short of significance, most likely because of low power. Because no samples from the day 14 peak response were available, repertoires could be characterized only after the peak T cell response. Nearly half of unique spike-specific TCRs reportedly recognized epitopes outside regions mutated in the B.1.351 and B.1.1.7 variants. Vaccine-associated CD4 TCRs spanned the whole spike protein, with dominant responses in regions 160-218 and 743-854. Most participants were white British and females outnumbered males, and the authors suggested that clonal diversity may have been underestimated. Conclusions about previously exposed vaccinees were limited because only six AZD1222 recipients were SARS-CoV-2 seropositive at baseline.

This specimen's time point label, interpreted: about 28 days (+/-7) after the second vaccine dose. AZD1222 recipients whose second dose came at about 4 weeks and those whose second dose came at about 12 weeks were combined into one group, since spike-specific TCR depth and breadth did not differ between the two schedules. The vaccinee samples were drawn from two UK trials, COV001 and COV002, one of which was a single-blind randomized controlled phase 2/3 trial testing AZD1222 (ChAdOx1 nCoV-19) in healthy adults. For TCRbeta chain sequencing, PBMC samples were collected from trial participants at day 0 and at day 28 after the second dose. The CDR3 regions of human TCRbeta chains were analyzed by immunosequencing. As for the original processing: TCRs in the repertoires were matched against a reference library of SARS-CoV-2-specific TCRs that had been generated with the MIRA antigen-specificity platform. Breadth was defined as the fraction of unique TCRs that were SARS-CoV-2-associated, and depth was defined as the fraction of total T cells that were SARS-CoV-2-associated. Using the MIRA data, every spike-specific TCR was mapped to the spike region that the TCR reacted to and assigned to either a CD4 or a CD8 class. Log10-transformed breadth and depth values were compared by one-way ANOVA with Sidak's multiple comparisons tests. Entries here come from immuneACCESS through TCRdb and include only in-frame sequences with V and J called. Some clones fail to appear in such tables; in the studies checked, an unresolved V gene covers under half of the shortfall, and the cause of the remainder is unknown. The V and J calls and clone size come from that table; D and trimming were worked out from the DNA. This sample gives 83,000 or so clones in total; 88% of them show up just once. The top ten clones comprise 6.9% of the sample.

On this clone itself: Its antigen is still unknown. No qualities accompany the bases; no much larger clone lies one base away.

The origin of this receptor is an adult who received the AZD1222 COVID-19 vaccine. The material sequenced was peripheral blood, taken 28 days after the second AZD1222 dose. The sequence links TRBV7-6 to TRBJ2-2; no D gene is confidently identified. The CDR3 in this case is CASSFKDTGELFF. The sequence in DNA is TGTGCCAGCAGCTTTAAGGACACCGGGGAGCTGTTTTTT.